The rows below give T cell receptor beta chains drawn from one sample of a study of blood T cell repertoires in COVID-19. Profiling relied on immunoSEQ multiplex PCR, and the TCRdb table lists in-frame clones only, not all of them. The sample carries under 250,000 clones, 80% to 90% recorded once. Sequenced material: peripheral blood. The receptors originated from a man between 60 and 75 years old with acute or convalescent COVID-19. Each CDR3 is given with its conserved first and last residue. The order of the fields is J gene, V gene, clone size, CDR3 protein. Expanded clones get a size class; other rows say once, few or many, or leave the size out.

j_gene: TRBJ2-7
v_gene: TRBV7-3
abundance: .
CDR3aa: CASSLGGLAGVQYF

j_gene: TRBJ1-2
v_gene: TRBV11-3
abundance: once
CDR3aa: CASSCWTDSRGTILNYGYTF

j_gene: TRBJ1-2
v_gene: TRBV6-5
abundance: .
CDR3aa: CASRKRSYGYTF

j_gene: TRBJ2-1
v_gene: TRBV24-1
abundance: .
CDR3aa: CATSDRTSGRGAYNEQFF

j_gene: TRBJ1-4
v_gene: TRBV4-2
abundance: .
CDR3aa: CASSRQGRGATNEKLFF

j_gene: TRBJ2-4
v_gene: TRBV7-2
abundance: once
CDR3aa: CASSLGTHIQYF

j_gene: TRBJ2-1
v_gene: TRBV4-2
abundance: .
CDR3aa: CASRTSYEQFF

j_gene: TRBJ1-2
v_gene: TRBV6-2/TRBV6-3
abundance: once
CDR3aa: CASSPWTGAPDYGYTF

j_gene: TRBJ1-3
v_gene: TRBV21-1
abundance: .
CDR3aa: CASSTGGCAGNTIYF

j_gene: TRBJ2-1
v_gene: TRBV14
abundance: .
CDR3aa: CASSQDTSGGAWEQFF

j_gene: TRBJ2-5
v_gene: TRBV6-2/TRBV6-3
abundance: .
CDR3aa: CASSSGQGRKETQYF

j_gene: TRBJ2-1
v_gene: TRBV10-3
abundance: .
CDR3aa: CATATSGAYNEQFF

j_gene: TRBJ1-1
v_gene: TRBV5-4
abundance: .
CDR3aa: CASSLEGRRTEAFF

j_gene: TRBJ1-4
v_gene: TRBV7-3
abundance: .
CDR3aa: CASSFEVGEKLFF

j_gene: TRBJ2-3
v_gene: TRBV29-1
abundance: .
CDR3aa: CSVTGGGDTQYF

j_gene: TRBJ2-7
v_gene: TRBV10-3
abundance: .
CDR3aa: CAIGAKLAYEQYF